These 14 T cell receptor beta chains came from one sample sequenced in a study of low-dose radiotherapy and immunotherapy resistance in tumors. First-strand cDNA used TRAV- and TRBV-specific primers, covering alpha and beta chains. TCRs were amplified for approximately 22 PCR cycles with a constant-region primer and V-primer adapter. TCRdb ran MiXCR on the reads and lists one entry per CDR3 protein. The table lists nearly 60,000 distinct CDR3 sequences, roughly 23% of them singletons. Time point denoted: after trial treatment. Treatment here: LDRT plus nivolumab, ipilimumab, low-dose cyclophosphamide and aspirin (RACIN trial). The sequencing used PBMCs, collected after low-dose radiotherapy plus immunotherapy. Receptors originate from a male donor with prostate cancer.

Details on this clonotype: A far larger clone differs by one base, so this is likely a read error. CDR3 residues: CASSNDRDRNTIYF. The CDR3 nucleotides read TGTGCCAGCAGCAACGACAGGGATAGAAACACCATATATTTT. The chain links TRBV6-8 to TRBJ1-3, with 7 bases identical to TRBD1. CDR3 length: 14 residues. Germline V gene data show CDR1 as MNHGY and CDR2 as SAAAGT. The trim removed 6 bases at V and 5 bases at J, leaving 7 bases unmatched.

There are many counts of this clonotype. The rearrangement links TRBV7-2 to TRBJ2-5; 10 positions agree with TRBD2. The germline gives CDR1 SGHTA, CDR2 FQGNSA. The CDR3 extends over 16 amino acids. V trimming: 4 bases; J trimming: 3 bases; junction bases outside the gene matches: 8. The CDR3 reads CASSSLHGLAEETQYF. CDR3 bases: TGTGCCAGCAGCTCCTTACACGGACTAGCGGAAGAGACCCAGTACTTC.

This clonotype was picked up a small number of times. The V gene is TRBV29-1, the J gene TRBJ2-5; D remains unclear. CDR3 length equals 11 residues. Germline assignment: CDR1 SQVTM and CDR2 ANQGSEA. V dropped 0 bases and J dropped 7 bases, with 6 bases sitting between them. The CDR3, as DNA: TGCAGCGTTGAAGAAGCCGGGACCCAGTACTTC. It yields the protein CSVEEAGTQYF.

Ten or more counts support this clonotype. V is TRBV7-3 and J is TRBJ2-7; 9 bases map to TRBD1. The CDR3 contains 14 residues. CDR1 and CDR2 from the germline V gene are SGHTA and FQGTGA. V shed 4 bases, J shed 3 bases, and the junction held 4 bases outside the gene matches. The CDR3 reads CASSSRDRVYEQYF. CDR3 sequence (DNA): TGTGCCAGCAGCTCAAGGGACAGGGTCTACGAGCAGTACTTC.

This clonotype was recorded at least ten times. Mismatch with germline at one junction end may stem from a read error. The rearrangement uses TRBV5-3 and TRBJ2-7; 7 nucleotides line up with TRBD1. TRBV5-3 is an ORF for which the function is uncertain. CDR3 length: 14 amino acids. The CDR3 DNA reads as TGCGCCAGCAGCGAACAGGGGACCCCCTACGAGCAGTACTTC. This codes for CASSEQGTPYEQYF.

J is TRBJ2-1 and V is TRBV7-2; D call uncertain. The germline CDR1 and CDR2 sequences are SGHTA and FQGNSA. The CDR3 sequence is 13 residues long. V was shortened by 1 base and J by 8 bases, with 9 bases between the two germline ends. The CDR3: CASSLGRVDEQFF. CDR3 in DNA: TGTGCCAGCAGCTTAGGCCGGGTGGATGAGCAGTTCTTC.

There are a few counts of this clonotype. A read error is likely here: a far larger clone is one base away. The chain couples TRBV28 to TRBJ2-3; D remains ambiguous. The length of the CDR3 is 15 residues. Looked up from germline, CDR1 is MDHEN and CDR2 is SYDVKM. CDR3 coding DNA: TGTGCCAGCAGTTTCTTTGTGCGTGGACGCCCGTGGAAGTACTTC. Its translation is CASSFFVRGRPWKYF.

This clonotype was detected ten times or more. The chain has TRBV30 and TRBJ2-5; the match to TRBD2 covers 14 bases. After removal of 8 bases from V and 9 bases from J, the junction contained 11 bases not matched to a gene. The CDR3 has 14 amino acids. Looked up from germline, CDR1 is GTSNPN and CDR2 is SVGIG (reference sequence). Written as DNA, the CDR3 is TGTGCCGGGACTAGCGGGAGTCGGTTAGGGTCCCAGTACTTC. It codes for CAGTSGSRLGSQYF.

In its sample, this clonotype was seen many times. The chain combines TRBV29-1 with TRBJ1-5, with 8 positions matching TRBD1. Looked up from germline, CDR1 is SQVTM and CDR2 is ANQGSEA. CDR3 size: 14 residues. With 4 bases clipped from V and 3 bases from J, the junction kept 5 bases outside the gene matches. The CDR3 DNA sequence: TGCAGCGTTGCGGCAGGGGGCTTCAATCAGCCCCAGCATTTT. Translation gives CSVAAGGFNQPQHF.

This chain joins TRBV3-1 and TRBJ2-3; 13 bases match TRBD2. This CDR3 has 19 residues. The V and J ends lost 4 bases and 2 bases, in that order; junction bases with no gene match: 12. Germline assignment: CDR1 LGHDT and CDR2 YNNKEL (reference sequence). Written as DNA, the CDR3 is TGTGCCAGCAGCCGAATAACTAGCGGGGGGGCGGGGGCCACAGATACGCAGTATTTT. Protein product: CASSRITSGGAGATDTQYF.

The table lists this clonotype with many counts. This chain links TRBV7-9 with TRBJ1-4; possible D gene TRBD1, 5 bases. V lost 5 bases to trimming and J lost 4 bases, with 11 bases between them. This CDR3 has 14 amino acids. CDR1 SEHNR and CDR2 FQNEAQ come from the germline V gene (reference sequence). The CDR3 spells CASSILGGNEKLFF. In nucleotides, the CDR3 is TGTGCCAGCAGCATCTTGGGGGGTAATGAAAAACTGTTTTTT.

This clonotype was observed at least ten times. The chain is built from TRBV2 and TRBJ2-5; D not resolved. Per germline, CDR1 SNHLY and CDR2 FYNNEI. The CDR3 covers 13 residues. Trimming took off 2 bases at V and 5 bases at J, with 9 bases between the two ends. The CDR3 sequence is CASSENGYETQYF. CDR3 in DNA: TGTGCCAGCAGTGAAAACGGGTATGAGACCCAGTACTTC.

In the case of this clonotype: A junction end diverges from the germline sequence, so it may reflect a read error. V and J are TRBV4-3 and TRBJ2-2; a possible D gene is TRBD1 (6 bases). This CDR3 is 17 amino acids long. Per the germline V gene, CDR1 is LGHNA and CDR2 is YSLEER. This CDR3 is CASTQRFNREFTGELFF. CDR3 in DNA: TGCGCCAGCACCCAAAGGTTCAACAGGGAATTCACCGGGGAGCTGTTTTTT.

V usage is TRBV29-1 and J usage is TRBJ2-1; TRBD2 matches 7 bases. Germline V CDR1 and CDR2: SQVTM, ANQGSEA. The CDR3 contains 15 residues. With 3 bases clipped from V and 0 bases from J, the junction kept 5 bases outside the gene matches. The CDR3 DNA reads TGCAGCGTTGACCCCGGGAGGAGCTCCTACAATGAGCAGTTCTTC. The encoded protein is CSVDPGRSSYNEQFF.